The 30 T cell receptor beta chains below all came from one sample that was sequenced in a study of HIV-infected children after antiretroviral therapy interruption. Treatment described: PENTA 11 planned treatment interruption arm or continuous ART arm. A 3' RACE protocol on RNA, with unique molecular identifiers, produced the TCR library. One entry per CDR3 protein, called by TCRdb with MiXCR from the 3' RACE reads. The sample has 70,000 to 90,000 distinct CDR3 sequences, 6% to 8.5% seen once; the top ten hold about 1.1%. The sequencing used CD45RA+ CD4+ T cells from PBMCs, pooled from several time points, collected from a donor given antiretroviral therapy, either interrupted or continuous. This sample's subset: naive CD4+ CD45RA+ CD45RO- T cells. Source of these receptors: a pool of human donors with HIV.

This clonotype was seen many times. V gene TRBV7-2 combines with J gene TRBJ2-5; either TRBD1 or TRBD2 may supply D (5 bases each). The CDR3 has 17 amino acids. CDR1 and CDR2 from the germline V gene are SGHTA and FQGNSA. Trimming cost V 4 bases and J 5 bases, with 23 bases left between them. CDR3 coding DNA: TGTGCCAGCAGCTCCGGCCGGGGACGACCAGAAATGGAGACCCAGTACTTC. Encoded protein: CASSSGRGRPEMETQYF. The full variable domain, its missing parts supplied by reference TRBV7-2 and TRBJ2-5, is GAGVSQSPSNKVTEKGKDVELRCDPISGHTALYWYRQSLGQGLEFLIYFQGNSAPDKSGLPSDRFSAERTGGSVSTLTIQRTQQEDSAVYLCASSSGRGRPEMETQYFGPGTRLLVL.

A few counts support this clonotype. The J gene is TRBJ2-3, the V gene TRBV19, with 9 positions matching TRBD1. The V and J ends lost 9 bases and 14 bases, in that order; junction bases with no gene match: 6. The CDR3 length is 10 residues. Looked up from germline, CDR1 is LNHDA and CDR2 is SQIVND (reference sequence). CDR3: CASRGQGLYF. CDR3 coding DNA: TGTGCCAGCAGGGGACAGGGACTGTATTTT.

This chain links TRBV10-3 with TRBJ1-1; TRBD1 agrees at 7 bases. With 6 bases clipped from V and 4 bases from J, the junction kept 5 bases outside the gene matches. Germline V lookup: CDR1 ENHRY, CDR2 SYGVKD. The CDR3 runs to 13 residues. CDR3 DNA: TGTGCCATCAGATTAGACAGGGCCACTGAAGCTTTCTTT. Protein product: CAIRLDRATEAFF.

This clonotype has at least ten counts. This chain joins TRBV6-5 and TRBJ2-3, with D perhaps matching TRBD1 or TRBD2 (6 bases each). The CDR3 consists of 15 residues. V was cut by 3 bases and J by 2 bases, with 12 bases left in between. The germline gives CDR1 MNHEY, CDR2 SVGAGI. DNA of the CDR3: TGTGCCAGCAGTTATATAGGGGGGCTCACAGATACGCAGTATTTT. Its translation: CASSYIGGLTDTQYF.

Ten or more counts support this clonotype. The chain has TRBV2 and TRBJ2-5; 7 positions match TRBD1. V lost 6 bases to trimming and J lost 1 base; unmatched junction nucleotides: 2. Per germline, CDR1 SNHLY and CDR2 FYNNEI. CDR3 length: 13 residues. CDR3 bases: TGTGCCAGCAGGGGACAGTTCCAAGAGACCCAGTACTTC. Its protein is CASRGQFQETQYF. Based on the CDR3 plus reference TRBV2 and TRBJ2-5, the full variable domain is EPEVTQTPSHQVTQMGQEVILRCVPISNHLYFYWYRQILGQKVEFLVSFYNNEISEKSEIFDDQFSVERPDGSNFTLKIRSTKLEDSAMYFCASRGQFQETQYFGPGTRLLVL.

This clonotype has a count of ten or more. The chain recombines TRBV11-1 with TRBJ1-1; a possible D gene is TRBD1 (5 bases). Per germline, CDR1 SGHAT and CDR2 FQDESV (reference sequence). Trimming removed 3 bases at V and 10 bases at J, with 12 bases between. This CDR3 contains 12 residues. The CDR3 region has the DNA TGTGCCAGCAGCTTTAGACAGTCTCGAGCTTTCTTT. Translation: CASSFRQSRAFF.

In this sample, this clonotype turned up many times. The rearrangement uses TRBV20-1 and TRBJ2-1; 9 bases line up with TRBD1. Unmatched junction bases numbered 9, after V lost 6 bases and J lost 3 bases. The CDR3 consists of 15 residues. CDR1 is DFQATT, CDR2 SNEGSKA, per germline (reference sequence). In nucleotides, the CDR3 is TGCAGTGCGCCCCCGGGACAGGGCTTCTACAATGAGCAGTTCTTC. Translated: CSAPPGQGFYNEQFF.

This clonotype was seen at least ten times. The rearrangement links TRBV6-6 to TRBJ2-3; D possibly corresponds to TRBD2 (5 bases). The CDR3 has 15 amino acids. The V and J ends lost 2 bases and 0 bases respectively, with 9 bases between them. Germline V CDR1 and CDR2: MNHNY, SVGAGI (reference sequence). The CDR3 spells CASSYEGSSTDTQYF. CDR3 bases: TGTGCCAGCAGTTACGAGGGTTCCAGCACAGATACGCAGTATTTT.

This clonotype was seen a few times. The chain employs TRBV7-9 and TRBJ1-2; D is uncertain. The CDR3 spans 15 residues. V lost 8 bases and J 0 bases, leaving 16 bases between the germline ends. The V gene's germline CDR1 is SEHNR and CDR2 FQNEAQ (reference sequence). The CDR3 reads CASFEPQRTNYGYTF. CDR3 in DNA: TGTGCCAGCTTCGAACCACAGCGCACTAACTATGGCTACACCTTC.

This clonotype was picked up many times. V gene TRBV29-1 combines with J gene TRBJ2-2; D not resolved. This CDR3 has 13 amino acids. Between the trimmed V and J ends, which lost 7 bases and 2 bases, there was a span of 11 bases. Germline V gene data show CDR1 as SQVTM and CDR2 as ANQGSEA. CDR3 in amino acids: CSGLSDNTGELFF. The CDR3 DNA reads TGCAGCGGCCTCTCAGATAACACCGGGGAGCTGTTTTTT.

This clonotype was detected ten times or more. This rearrangement joins TRBV4-1 to TRBJ1-3; the D is unclear. From germline, CDR1 is MGHRA and CDR2 YSYEKL. Trimming stripped 1 base from V and 1 base from J, with 5 bases between. The CDR3 runs 14 residues. The CDR3 region has the DNA TGCGCCAGCAGCCAAGCGGGATCTGGAAACACCATATATTTT. Its translation: CASSQAGSGNTIYF.

Only a few counts were recorded for this clonotype. The genes are TRBV7-3 and TRBJ2-2, with TRBD2 as a possible D gene (5 bases). Trimming removed 4 bases at V and 5 bases at J, with 11 bases between. The CDR3 runs 14 residues. In germline, CDR1 is SGHTA, CDR2 FQGTGA. The CDR3 sequence is CASSSRRGTGELFF. The CDR3 coding sequence is TGTGCCAGCAGCTCAAGAAGAGGGACCGGGGAGCTGTTTTTT.

This clonotype was detected many times. The chain joins TRBV7-3 to TRBJ2-1; 11 nucleotides agree with TRBD2. The CDR3 is 13 amino acids. V shed 6 bases and J 10 bases; nucleotides not matched to a gene: 5. Per germline, CDR1 SGHTA and CDR2 FQGTGA. CDR3 sequence: CASSGTSGSEQFF. The CDR3, as DNA: TGTGCCAGCAGTGGGACTAGCGGTTCAGAGCAGTTCTTC.

This clonotype showed up many times. The rearrangement joins TRBV5-1 to TRBJ1-1; the D gene is possibly TRBD1 (6 bases). Germline lookup yields CDR1 SGHRS and CDR2 YFSETQ. This CDR3 is 16 amino acids long. V dropped 4 bases and J dropped 8 bases, with 24 bases sitting between them. The CDR3 DNA reads as TGCGCCAGCAGCCCTCATTCAGGGGTCCAACTGGGCGAAGCTTTCTTT. It specifies CASSPHSGVQLGEAFF.

This clonotype was observed many times. The rearrangement links TRBV7-2 to TRBJ1-6; 8 bases agree with TRBD1. The CDR3 spans 15 residues. Germline V gives CDR1 SGHTA, CDR2 FQGNSA. V was pared by 1 base and J by 7 bases, with 3 bases of the junction left unmatched. The CDR3 sequence: CASSLVGTGNSPLHF. CDR3 nucleotide sequence: TGTGCCAGCAGCTTAGTGGGGACAGGCAATTCACCCCTCCACTTT.

This clonotype was picked up many times. V is TRBV3-1 and J is TRBJ2-1; D ambiguous. The CDR3 extends over 15 amino acids. V shed 4 bases and J shed 6 bases, with 16 bases lying between them. Germline assignment: CDR1 LGHDT and CDR2 YNNKEL (reference sequence). CDR3 nucleotide sequence: TGTGCCAGCAGCCTCGCTGGGCAGGATACCAATGAGCAGTTCTTC. Translated: CASSLAGQDTNEQFF.

The gene calls are TRBV5-1 and TRBJ1-5, with 7 bases matching TRBD1. Trimming removed 4 bases from V and 2 bases from J; junction bases left unmatched: 3. From germline, CDR1 is SGHRS and CDR2 YFSETQ. CDR3 length: 14 amino acids. This chain's CDR3 is CASSVTGGNQPQHF. The CDR3 bases are TGCGCCAGCAGCGTAACAGGGGGCAATCAGCCCCAGCATTTT.

At least ten counts were recorded for this clonotype. The chain carries TRBV12-3 or TRBV12-4 and TRBJ2-3; D is uncertain. Trimming took off 6 bases at V and 2 bases at J, with 6 bases between the two ends. The CDR3 runs to 12 residues. Here the CDR3 reads CASSPYTDTQYF. DNA of the CDR3: TGTGCCAGCAGCCCTTACACAGATACGCAGTATTTT.

This clonotype was found many times. V is TRBV20-1 and J is TRBJ1-1, with 8 bases aligning to TRBD1. Trimming removed 5 bases from V and 7 bases from J; junction bases left unmatched: 6. CDR1 and CDR2 from the germline V gene are DFQATT and SNEGSKA (reference sequence). The CDR3 sequence is 12 residues long. DNA for the CDR3: TGCAGTGCTGGAAGGACAGGGTTTGAAGCTTTCTTT. As protein: CSAGRTGFEAFF.

This clonotype was recorded at least ten times. The V and J genes are TRBV23-1 and TRBJ2-3; no clear D. TRBV23-1 is given ORF status, its function remaining uncertain. V was clipped by 2 bases and J by 0 bases, with 12 bases between them. The CDR3 has 16 residues. DNA for the CDR3: TGCGCCAGCAGTCAACCCCAGGTGTCTAGCACAGATACGCAGTATTTT. This gives the protein CASSQPQVSSTDTQYF.

This clonotype has ten or more counts. The CDR3 loop reads CASRKTGKTGELFF. The CDR3 DNA reads TGTGCCAGCAGGAAAACAGGGAAAACCGGGGAGCTGTTTTTT. The chain uses TRBV2 and TRBJ2-2; a weak D match, TRBD1 (6 bases). CDR3 size: 14 residues. Per the germline V gene, CDR1 is SNHLY and CDR2 is FYNNEI. Trimming cost V 6 bases and J 5 bases, with 13 bases left between them.

The chain links TRBV10-3 to TRBJ1-2; D is uncertain. This CDR3 spans 13 amino acids. V dropped 0 bases and J dropped 6 bases, with 8 bases sitting between them. The germline CDR1 and CDR2 sequences are ENHRY and SYGVKD. CDR3 bases: TGTGCCATCAGTGAGTCGGTGGGGAATGGCTACACCTTC. It codes for CAISESVGNGYTF.

This chain uses TRBV29-1 with TRBJ2-5; 7 bases agree with TRBD2. Germline loops: CDR1 SQVTM, CDR2 ANQGSEA. The CDR3 has 12 amino acids. The CDR3 sequence: CSGGVDQETQYF. DNA of the CDR3: TGCAGTGGGGGGGTGGACCAAGAGACCCAGTACTTC. The entire variable domain, with the rest obtained from reference TRBV29-1 and TRBJ2-5, is as follows: SAVISQKPSRDICQRGTSLTIQCQVDSQVTMMFWYRQQPGQSLTLIATANQGSEATYESGFVIDKFPISRPNLTFSTLTVSNMSPEDSSIYLCSGGVDQETQYFGPGTRLLVL.

V and J are TRBV7-2 and TRBJ1-5; 11 positions match TRBD1. This CDR3 region has 19 residues. From germline, CDR1 is SGHTA and CDR2 FQGNSA. Trimming took 6 bases from V and 5 from J; bases not matched to a gene: 18. CDR3 residues: CASSPVTDRGPDGDQPQHF. The CDR3 DNA follows: TGTGCCAGCAGTCCCGTCACGGACAGGGGGCCAGATGGGGATCAGCCCCAGCATTTT.

V and J are TRBV2 and TRBJ2-7, with TRBD2 as a possible D gene (5 bases). V was pared by 6 bases and J by 1 base, with 19 bases between. The germline V gene encodes CDR1 SNHLY and CDR2 FYNNEI. This CDR3 is built from 16 residues. The CDR3 nucleotides are TGTGCCAGCAGCTCGGACTCTAGCCGTAGATCCTACGAGCAGTACTTC. This encodes CASSSDSSRRSYEQYF.

On this clonotype itself: A much larger clone sits a single nucleotide away, making a read error possible. The CDR3, as DNA: TGTGCCAGCAGTTGGGGACGGGGGGACACTGAAGCTTTCTTT. This translates into CASSWGRGDTEAFF. The chain uses TRBV28 and TRBJ1-1; D possibly corresponds to TRBD1 (5 bases). Germline CDR1 reads MDHEN; CDR2 reads SYDVKM. Trimming took 4 bases from V and 3 from J, leaving 12 bases between them. The CDR3 extends over 14 amino acids. Looking up the rest from reference TRBV28 and TRBJ1-1 gives the full variable domain: DVKVTQSSRYLVKRTGEKVFLECVQDMDHENMFWYRQDPGLGLRLIYFSYDVKMKEKGDIPEGYSVSREKKERFSLILESASTNQTSMYLCASSWGRGDTEAFFGQGTRLTVV.

This clonotype was detected many times. The chain couples TRBV9 to TRBJ2-3, with TRBD2 identical over 7 bases. V lost 3 bases, J lost 3 bases, and 4 bases stayed unmatched. The CDR3 totals 14 residues. Germline V gives CDR1 SGDLS, CDR2 YYNGEE. The CDR3 loop is CASSGGLVTDTQYF. CDR3 nucleotide sequence: TGTGCCAGCAGCGGAGGACTAGTAACAGATACGCAGTATTTT.

This clonotype was observed many times. V is TRBV18 and J is TRBJ2-1; 7 bases fit TRBD1. This CDR3 is 14 amino acids long. Per the germline V gene, CDR1 is KGHSH and CDR2 is LQKENI. V trimming: 2 bases; J trimming: 7 bases; junction bases outside the gene matches: 5. This chain's CDR3 is CASSPTGTVNEQFF. The CDR3 nucleotides are TGTGCCAGCTCACCAACCGGGACAGTGAATGAGCAGTTCTTC.

This clonotype appeared a few times. V and J are TRBV7-3 and TRBJ2-3; no reliable D call. Germline loops: CDR1 SGHTA, CDR2 FQGTGA. This CDR3 region has 13 residues. The V gene lost 5 bases and the J gene lost 3 bases, with 9 bases spanning the gap. Here the CDR3 reads CASSETVTDTQYF. DNA of the CDR3: TGTGCCAGCAGCGAAACAGTAACAGATACGCAGTATTTT.

This clonotype was counted ten times or more. The chain combines TRBV2 with TRBJ2-1, with 15 nucleotides matching TRBD2. V lost 7 bases to trimming and J lost 8 bases; unmatched junction nucleotides: 9. CDR1 and CDR2 from the germline V gene are SNHLY and FYNNEI. The CDR3 is made up of 16 amino acids. CDR3: CASKDGLAGGWDEQFF. The CDR3 nucleotides read TGTGCCAGCAAAGACGGACTAGCGGGGGGGTGGGATGAGCAGTTCTTC.